This TCR beta chain came from a study of OX40 agonist ivuxolimab in advanced cancers. Study information: At under 85% male, the cohort had a mean age of roughly 60 years, ranging from roughly 20 to 90. Study findings and constraints: Low normalized T-cell clonal expansion was additionally recorded for some nonresponders.

Note on this clone: Its antigen is as yet unknown.

Clones were sequenced by immunoSEQ multiplex PCR, and TCRdb holds only the in-frame ones, with some missing. The top ten clones hold 1.4% to 1.5% of a sample with around 25,000 clones, around four fifths of them seen once. The CDR3 spans 12 residues. V shed 4 bases and J shed 4 bases, with 6 bases lying between them. Germline assignment: CDR1 SNHLY and CDR2 FYNNEI. The sequence was obtained from an adult with an advanced solid tumor such as melanoma, head and neck, liver or kidney cancer. This material consisted of CD4+ or CD8+ T cells sorted from blood, taken in a trial of the OX40 agonist ivuxolimab. The rearrangement joins TRBV2 to TRBJ2-3; D is unclear. As DNA, the CDR3 is TGTGCCAGCAGTGTCGATGCAGATACGCAGTATTTT. Its protein is CASSVDADTQYF.